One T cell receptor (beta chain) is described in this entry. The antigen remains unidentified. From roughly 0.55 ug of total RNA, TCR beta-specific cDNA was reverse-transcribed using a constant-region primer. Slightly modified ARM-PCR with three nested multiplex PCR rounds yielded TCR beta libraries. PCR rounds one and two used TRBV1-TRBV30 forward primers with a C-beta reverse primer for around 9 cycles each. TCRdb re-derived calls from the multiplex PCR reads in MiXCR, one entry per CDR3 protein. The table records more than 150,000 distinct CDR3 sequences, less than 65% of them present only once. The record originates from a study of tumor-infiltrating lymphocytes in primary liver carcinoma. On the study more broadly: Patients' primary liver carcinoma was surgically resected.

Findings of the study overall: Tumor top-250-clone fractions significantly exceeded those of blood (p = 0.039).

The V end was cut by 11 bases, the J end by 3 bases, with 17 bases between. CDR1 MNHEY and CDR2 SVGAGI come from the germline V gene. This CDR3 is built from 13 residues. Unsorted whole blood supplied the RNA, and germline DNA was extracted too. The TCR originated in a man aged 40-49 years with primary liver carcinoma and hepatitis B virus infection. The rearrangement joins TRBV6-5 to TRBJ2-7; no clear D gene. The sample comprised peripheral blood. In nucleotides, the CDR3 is TGTGCCGGTATGGGGATGGTCAGCTACGAGCAGTACTTC. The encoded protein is CAGMGMVSYEQYF.